These 9 T cell receptor beta chains came from one sample sequenced in a study of cytomegalovirus exposure and HLA in healthy donors. The assay was immunoSEQ multiplex PCR, and TCRdb's table has in-frame clones only and misses some. The data show hundreds of thousands of clones, 70% to 90% seen once. The sequenced material came from PBMCs. The receptors were sampled from a woman aged 25 to 39 in good health and CMV-seropositive.

V usage is TRBV19 and J usage is TRBJ1-4; 8 nucleotides match TRBD1. The germline gives CDR1 LNHDA, CDR2 SQIVND (reference sequence). Losses at the gene ends were 4 bases for V and 10 bases for J; bases not matched to a gene: 5. The CDR3 is 13 residues long. The CDR3 protein is CASSTGQGGKLFF. DNA of the CDR3: TGTGCCAGTAGTACCGGACAGGGAGGAAAACTGTTTTTT.

The chain links TRBV6-4 to TRBJ2-2; possible D gene TRBD2, 5 bases. Germline CDR1 is MRHNA and CDR2 is SNTAGT. The CDR3 covers 12 residues. The V and J ends lost 7 bases and 8 bases respectively, with 11 bases between them. CDR3 nucleotide sequence: TGTGCCAGCATGGCGGAGGCTGGGGAGCTGTTTTTT. It codes for CASMAEAGELFF.

CDR3 amino acids: CASSSDRIYGYTF. Written as DNA, the CDR3 is TGTGCCAGCAGCTCGGACAGAATCTATGGCTACACCTTC. The chain carries TRBV5-6 and TRBJ1-2; D is possibly TRBD1 (6 bases). Deletions cut 3 bases from V and 4 bases from J, with 10 bases between. The germline CDR1 and CDR2 sequences are SGHDT and YYEEEE. This CDR3 contains 13 residues.

The V and J genes are TRBV11-3 and TRBJ1-1; D call uncertain. The CDR3 extends over 13 amino acids. Trimming pared 7 bases from V and 8 bases from J, leaving 17 bases between. Germline lookup yields CDR1 SGHNT and CDR2 YENEEA. CDR3 sequence (DNA): TGTGCCAGCACCGAAACGGGAAACCCGGAAGCTTTCTTT. It encodes CASTETGNPEAFF.

This rearrangement joins TRBV2 to TRBJ1-2; 9 nucleotides line up with TRBD1. Germline loops: CDR1 SNHLY, CDR2 FYNNEI. This CDR3 region has 11 residues. With 7 bases clipped from V and 10 bases from J, the junction kept 4 bases outside the gene matches. The CDR3: CASKGQGDYTF. In DNA form, the CDR3 reads TGTGCCAGCAAGGGACAGGGAGACTACACCTTC.

The V gene is TRBV5-6, the J gene TRBJ2-5; maybe TRBD1 (6 bases). The germline gives CDR1 SGHDT, CDR2 YYEEEE. This CDR3 is 16 amino acids long. Trimming stripped 0 bases from V and 5 bases from J, with 17 bases between. The CDR3 DNA reads as TGTGCCAGCAGCTTGGCCAGTCAGGGGATATTGGAGACCCAGTACTTC. This sequence encodes CASSLASQGILETQYF.

This sequence joins TRBV6-5 and TRBJ1-5; tentatively, D is TRBD1 (6 bases). V was clipped by 6 bases and J by 7 bases, with 10 bases between them. The CDR3 loop spans 12 amino acids. Germline CDR1 MNHEY, CDR2 SVGAGI. For the CDR3, the DNA is TGTGCCAGCAGCACAGGGAGCCAGCCCCAGCATTTT. Translation: CASSTGSQPQHF.

The CDR3 sequence is CASTILLAGGETQYF. The CDR3 DNA reads as TGCGCCAGCACCATCTTACTAGCGGGAGGAGAGACCCAGTACTTC. J is TRBJ2-5 and V is TRBV5-1, with TRBD2 matching over 12 bases. The trim removed 6 bases at V and 4 bases at J, leaving 7 bases unmatched. Germline CDR1 reads SGHRS; CDR2 reads YFSETQ. The CDR3 runs to 15 residues.

The CDR3 nucleotides are TGTGCCAGTAGTTTACGACTAGCGGGAGGCTACGAGCAGTACTTC. This translates into CASSLRLAGGYEQYF. V gene TRBV19 combines with J gene TRBJ2-7; TRBD2 matches at 13 bases. This CDR3 has 15 residues. After removal of 5 bases from V and 3 bases from J, the junction contained 4 bases not matched to a gene. Germline lookup yields CDR1 LNHDA and CDR2 SQIVND (reference sequence).